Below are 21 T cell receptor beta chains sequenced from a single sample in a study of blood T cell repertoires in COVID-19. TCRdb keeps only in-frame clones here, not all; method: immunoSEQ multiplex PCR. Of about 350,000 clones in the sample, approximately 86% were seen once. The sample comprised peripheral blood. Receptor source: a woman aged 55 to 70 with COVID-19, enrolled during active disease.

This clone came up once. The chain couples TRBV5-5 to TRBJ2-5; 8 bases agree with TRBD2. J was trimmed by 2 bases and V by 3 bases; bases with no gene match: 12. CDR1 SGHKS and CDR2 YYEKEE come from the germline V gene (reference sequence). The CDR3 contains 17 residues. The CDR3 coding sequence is TGTGCCAGCAGCTCCACCCCCCCAGCGGGGGCACAAGAGACCCAGTACTTC. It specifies CASSSTPPAGAQETQYF.

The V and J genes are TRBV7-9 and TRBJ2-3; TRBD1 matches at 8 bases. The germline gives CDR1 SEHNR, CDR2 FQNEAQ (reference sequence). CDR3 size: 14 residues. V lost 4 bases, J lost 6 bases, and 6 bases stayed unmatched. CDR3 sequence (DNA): TGTGCCAGCAGCTCGGGACAGGAGATCGATACGCAGTATTTT. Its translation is CASSSGQEIDTQYF.

The CDR3 DNA follows: TGCGCCAGCAGCCAAGATTTATCGGCGGCTAGTTCACCCCTCCACTTT. This translates into CASSQDLSAASSPLHF. The genes are TRBV4-1 and TRBJ1-6; D gene uncertain. Per germline, CDR1 MGHRA and CDR2 YSYEKL. The V end was cut by 0 bases, the J end by 9 bases, with 15 bases between. The CDR3 is 16 amino acids.

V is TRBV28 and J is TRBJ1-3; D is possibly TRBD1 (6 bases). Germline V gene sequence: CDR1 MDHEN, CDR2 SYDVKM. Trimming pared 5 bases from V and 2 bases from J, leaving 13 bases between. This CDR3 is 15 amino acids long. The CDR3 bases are TGTGCCAGCAGTGGGGGCGGGGGACCTGGAAACACCATATATTTT. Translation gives CASSGGGGPGNTIYF.

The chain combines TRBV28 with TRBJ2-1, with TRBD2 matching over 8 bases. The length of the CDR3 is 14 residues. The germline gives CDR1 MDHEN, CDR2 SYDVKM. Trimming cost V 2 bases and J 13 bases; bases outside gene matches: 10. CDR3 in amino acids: CASSLPGGGTPQFF. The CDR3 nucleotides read TGTGCCAGCAGTTTACCCGGCGGGGGGACCCCTCAGTTCTTC.

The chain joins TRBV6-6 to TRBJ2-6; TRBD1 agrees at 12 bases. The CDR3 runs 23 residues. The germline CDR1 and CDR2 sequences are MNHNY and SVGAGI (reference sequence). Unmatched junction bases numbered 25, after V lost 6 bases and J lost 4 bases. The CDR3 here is CASSLAPGTGGPVALGGANVLTF. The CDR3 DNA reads TGTGCCAGCAGCTTGGCCCCCGGGACAGGGGGCCCTGTGGCTCTGGGAGGGGCCAACGTCCTGACTTTC.

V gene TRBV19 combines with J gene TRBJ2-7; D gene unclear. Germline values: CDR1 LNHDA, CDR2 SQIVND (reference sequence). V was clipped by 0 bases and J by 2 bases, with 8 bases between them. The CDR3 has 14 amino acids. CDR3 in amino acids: CASSIDSLTYEQYF. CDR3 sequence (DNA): TGTGCCAGTAGTATAGATTCCCTTACCTACGAGCAGTACTTC.

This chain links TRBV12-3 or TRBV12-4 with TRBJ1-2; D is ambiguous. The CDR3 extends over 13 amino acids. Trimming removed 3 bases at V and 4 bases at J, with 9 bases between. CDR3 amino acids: CASSLRGIYGYTF. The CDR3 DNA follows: TGTGCCAGCAGTTTGCGAGGGATCTATGGCTACACCTTC.

CDR3 coding DNA: TGTGCCAGCAGTTACCCGATGGGTGGGGGCGGCTACACCTTC. Protein sequence: CASSYPMGGGGYTF. The chain is built from TRBV6-6 and TRBJ1-2, with a possible D match to TRBD1 (6 bases). The germline V and J ends were trimmed by 2 bases and 8 bases, with 15 bases remaining between them. There are 14 residues in the CDR3. In germline, CDR1 is MNHNY, CDR2 SVGAGI (reference sequence).

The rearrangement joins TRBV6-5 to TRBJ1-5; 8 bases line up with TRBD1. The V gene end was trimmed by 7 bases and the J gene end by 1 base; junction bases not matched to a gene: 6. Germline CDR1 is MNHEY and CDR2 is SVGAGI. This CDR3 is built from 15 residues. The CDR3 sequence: CASTKTGASNQPQHF. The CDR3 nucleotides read TGTGCCAGCACCAAGACAGGGGCGAGCAATCAGCCCCAGCATTTT.

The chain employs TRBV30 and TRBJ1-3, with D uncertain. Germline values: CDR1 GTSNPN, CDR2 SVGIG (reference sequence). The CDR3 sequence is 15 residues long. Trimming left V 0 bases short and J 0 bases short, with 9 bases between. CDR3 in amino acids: CAWSVLDYSGNTIYF. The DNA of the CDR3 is TGTGCCTGGAGTGTCTTGGACTACTCTGGAAACACCATATATTTT.

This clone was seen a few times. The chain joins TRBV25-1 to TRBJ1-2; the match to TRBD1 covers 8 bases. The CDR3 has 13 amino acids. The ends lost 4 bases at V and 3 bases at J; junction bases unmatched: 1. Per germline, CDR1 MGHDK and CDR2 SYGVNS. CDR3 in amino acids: CASSVTGDYGYTF. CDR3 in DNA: TGTGCCAGCAGTGTGACAGGGGACTATGGCTACACCTTC.

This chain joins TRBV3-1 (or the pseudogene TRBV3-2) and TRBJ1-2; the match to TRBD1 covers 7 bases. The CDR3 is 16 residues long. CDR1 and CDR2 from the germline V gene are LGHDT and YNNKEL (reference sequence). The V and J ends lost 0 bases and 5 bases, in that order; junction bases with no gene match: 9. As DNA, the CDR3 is TGTGCCAGCAGCCAAGAAGGGGGCTTATGGGGATATGGCTACACCTTC. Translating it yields CASSQEGGLWGYGYTF.

The CDR3 spells CASSSWAGIVRETQYF. The CDR3 DNA sequence: TGTGCCAGCAGCTCCTGGGCGGGGATTGTTCGGGAGACCCAGTACTTC. This rearrangement joins TRBV7-9 to TRBJ2-5, with D maybe TRBD2 (6 bases). Per the germline V gene, CDR1 is SEHNR and CDR2 is FQNEAQ (reference sequence). V was pared by 4 bases and J by 5 bases, with 20 bases between. The CDR3 sequence is 16 residues long.

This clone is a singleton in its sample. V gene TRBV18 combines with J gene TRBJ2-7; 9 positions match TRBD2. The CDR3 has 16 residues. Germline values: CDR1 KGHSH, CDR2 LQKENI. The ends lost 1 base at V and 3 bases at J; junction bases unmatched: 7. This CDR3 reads CASSPLSGGTVYEQYF. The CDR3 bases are TGTGCCAGCTCACCACTTAGCGGGGGCACCGTCTACGAGCAGTACTTC.

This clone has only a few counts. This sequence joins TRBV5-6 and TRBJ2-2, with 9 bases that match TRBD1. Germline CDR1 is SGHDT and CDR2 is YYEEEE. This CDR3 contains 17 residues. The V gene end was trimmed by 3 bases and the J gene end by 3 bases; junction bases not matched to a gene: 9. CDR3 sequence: CASSSTGGGLDTGELFF. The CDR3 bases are TGTGCCAGCAGCTCAACAGGGGGCGGGCTGGACACCGGGGAGCTGTTTTTT. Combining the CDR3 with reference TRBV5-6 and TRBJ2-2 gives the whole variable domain DAGVTQSPTHLIKTRGQQVTLRCSPKSGHDTVSWYQQALGQGPQFIFQYYEEEERQRGNFPDRFSGHQFPNYSSELNVNALLLGDSALYLCASSSTGGGLDTGELFFGEGSRLTVL.

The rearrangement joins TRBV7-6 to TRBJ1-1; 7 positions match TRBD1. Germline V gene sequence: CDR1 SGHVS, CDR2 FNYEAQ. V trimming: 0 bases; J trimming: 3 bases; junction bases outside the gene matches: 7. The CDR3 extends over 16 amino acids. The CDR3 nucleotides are TGTGCCAGCAGCTTAGCGGGGACAGTAGAATACACTGAAGCTTTCTTT. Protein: CASSLAGTVEYTEAFF.

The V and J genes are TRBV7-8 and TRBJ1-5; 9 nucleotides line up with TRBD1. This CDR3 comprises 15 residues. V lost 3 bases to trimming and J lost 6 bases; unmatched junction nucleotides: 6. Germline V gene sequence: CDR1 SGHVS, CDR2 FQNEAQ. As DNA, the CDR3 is TGTGCCAGCAGCTTTACAGGGGGCAGCGGTCAGCCCCAGCATTTT. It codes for CASSFTGGSGQPQHF.

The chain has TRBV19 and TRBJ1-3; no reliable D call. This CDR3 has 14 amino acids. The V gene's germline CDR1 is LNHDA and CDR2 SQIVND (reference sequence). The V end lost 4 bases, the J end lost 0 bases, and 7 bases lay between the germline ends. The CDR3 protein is CASSRTFSGNTIYF. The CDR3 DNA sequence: TGTGCCAGTAGTAGAACTTTCTCTGGAAACACCATATATTTT.

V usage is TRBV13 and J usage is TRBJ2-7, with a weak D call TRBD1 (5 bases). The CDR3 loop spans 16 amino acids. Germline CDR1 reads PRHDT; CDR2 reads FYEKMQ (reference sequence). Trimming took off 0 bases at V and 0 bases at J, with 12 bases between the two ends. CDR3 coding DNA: TGTGCCAGCAGCTTAGGAGGACAAAGCGTCTCCTACGAGCAGTACTTC. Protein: CASSLGGQSVSYEQYF.

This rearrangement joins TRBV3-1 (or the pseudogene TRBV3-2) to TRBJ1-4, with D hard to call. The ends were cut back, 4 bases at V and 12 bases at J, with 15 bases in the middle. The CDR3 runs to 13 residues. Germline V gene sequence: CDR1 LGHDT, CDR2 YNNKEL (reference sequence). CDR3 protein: CASSLREAVQLFF. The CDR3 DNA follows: TGTGCCAGCAGCCTGAGGGAGGCGGTACAACTGTTTTTT.